The 25 T cell receptor beta chains below all came from one sample that was sequenced in a study of immune evolution from preneoplasia to lung adenocarcinoma (dated by TCRdb to the early 2020s). The method was the immunoSEQ multiplex PCR assay. TCRdb mirrors the immuneACCESS table, restricted to in-frame sequences. Some clones are absent from its copies; in checked studies, under half trace to an unresolved V gene, and the reason for the others is unknown. The sample table shows roughly 6,600 clones, and 65% to 80% are seen once. In total, the top ten clones hold about 7% of the sample. The sample was FFPE lung adenocarcinoma in situ tissue. Per the publication, the cell subset or site label means: preinvasive adenocarcinoma in situ (AIS). These receptor sequences come from a person aged 55-80 years with lung adenocarcinoma.

The rearrangement joins TRBV9 to TRBJ2-6; 11 bases are shared with TRBD1. The CDR3 totals 19 residues. After removal of 1 base from V and 1 base from J, the junction contained 7 bases not matched to a gene. The germline V gene encodes CDR1 SGDLS and CDR2 YYNGEE. The CDR3 DNA is TGTGCCAGCAGCGTACCATCCGGGACAGGGGGATCTGGGGCCAACGTCCTGACTTTC. The encoded protein is CASSVPSGTGGSGANVLTF.

This chain uses TRBV5-6 with TRBJ1-5; D is possibly TRBD1 (5 bases). V dropped 0 bases and J dropped 2 bases, with 9 bases sitting between them. CDR1 SGHDT and CDR2 YYEEEE come from the germline V gene. The CDR3 totals 15 residues. CDR3 sequence: CASSLGVGGNQPQHF. The CDR3 DNA reads as TGTGCCAGCAGCTTGGGTGTGGGGGGCAATCAGCCCCAGCATTTT.

V is TRBV6-5 and J is TRBJ2-1; weak D call: TRBD1 (5 bases). V was cut by 5 bases and J by 7 bases, with 9 bases left in between. The V gene's germline CDR1 is MNHEY and CDR2 SVGAGI. The CDR3 covers 12 residues. CDR3 coding DNA: TGTGCCAGCAGTGCACAGGTTAATGAGCAGTTCTTC. It encodes CASSAQVNEQFF.

This clone has a single count. This chain uses TRBV5-3 with TRBJ2-7; 11 nucleotides agree with TRBD1. TRBV5-3 belongs to the ORF category, with a function that is uncertain. The CDR3 has 15 residues. J was trimmed by 5 bases and V by 4 bases; bases with no gene match: 8. In nucleotides, the CDR3 is TGTGCCAGAAGCCTGGACAGGGGGCTCAGGAACGAGCAGTACTTC. It translates to CARSLDRGLRNEQYF.

The chain carries TRBV7-9 and TRBJ2-7; D may correspond to TRBD1 or TRBD2 (5 bases each). The CDR3 loop spans 17 amino acids. CDR1 and CDR2 (germline): SEHNR, FQNEAQ (reference sequence). Trimming left V 5 bases short and J 4 bases short, with 24 bases between. The DNA of the CDR3 is TGTGCCAGCAGCCACCCCGCCCTTAGGGGCGGGCTTTACGAGCAGTACTTC. It specifies CASSHPALRGGLYEQYF.

The chain carries TRBV7-9 and TRBJ2-7; D uncertain. Trimming stripped 5 bases from V and 3 bases from J, with 8 bases between. CDR1 and CDR2 from the germline V gene are SEHNR and FQNEAQ (reference sequence). CDR3 length: 12 amino acids. The CDR3 protein is CASSAWGYEQYF. The CDR3 bases are TGTGCCAGCAGCGCCTGGGGCTACGAGCAGTACTTC.

The chain employs TRBV14 and TRBJ1-4; tentative D call: TRBD1 (5 bases). The CDR3 loop spans 14 amino acids. Germline lookup yields CDR1 SGHDN and CDR2 FVKESK. Trimming removed 4 bases at V and 6 bases at J, with 12 bases between. The CDR3 bases are TGTGCCAGCAGCCGGGCCTCGGGGGATGAAAAACTGTTTTTT. Its protein product is CASSRASGDEKLFF.

About this clone: Additional DNA sequences in this sample encode the identical CDR3. CDR3 in amino acids: CASSRIPSAYNEQFF. DNA of the CDR3: TGCGCCAGCAGCCGGATACCATCGGCCTACAATGAGCAGTTCTTC. The chain joins TRBV4-1 to TRBJ2-1; unclear D gene. Germline V CDR1 and CDR2: MGHRA, YSYEKL. The CDR3 is 15 amino acids. The germline V and J ends were trimmed by 4 bases and 2 bases, with 12 bases remaining between them.

This rearrangement joins TRBV7-2 to TRBJ2-7; 8 nucleotides line up with TRBD1. After removal of 5 bases from V and 3 bases from J, the junction contained 9 bases not matched to a gene. CDR1 and CDR2 from the germline V gene are SGHTA and FQGNSA. The CDR3 covers 15 residues. The DNA for the CDR3 is TGTGCCAGCAGCACTACTGTAGGACAGGGCTACGAGCAGTACTTC. Encoded protein: CASSTTVGQGYEQYF.

The V and J genes are TRBV2 and TRBJ2-7; 9 nucleotides line up with TRBD1. The length of the CDR3 is 14 residues. Germline trimming cut 5 bases from V and 2 bases from J; bases unmatched to any gene: 4. Germline CDR1 is SNHLY and CDR2 is FYNNEI. CDR3 sequence reads: CASSYDRGAYEQYF. In nucleotides, the CDR3 is TGTGCCAGCAGTTATGACAGGGGGGCCTACGAGCAGTACTTC.

The chain employs TRBV6-1 and TRBJ1-5; TRBD1 agrees at 8 bases. V lost 6 bases, J lost 6 bases, and 7 bases stayed unmatched. The CDR3 extends over 14 amino acids. Germline V CDR1 and CDR2: MNHNS, SASEGT. The CDR3 here is CASSQTGDRQPQHF. Written as DNA, the CDR3 is TGTGCCAGCAGCCAGACAGGGGACCGTCAGCCCCAGCATTTT.

This rearrangement joins TRBV10-3 to TRBJ2-1; 7 bases map to TRBD1. Per germline, CDR1 ENHRY and CDR2 SYGVKD. This CDR3 has 16 amino acids. V gave up 6 bases and J gave up 2 bases; unmatched junction bases: 10. CDR3 in amino acids: CAIRTTGTATYNEQFF. The CDR3 DNA reads TGTGCCATCAGAACAACCGGGACAGCGACCTACAATGAGCAGTTCTTC.

The V call is TRBV11-2, the J call TRBJ2-1; D not certain. The CDR3 runs 14 residues. The V gene lost 5 bases and the J gene lost 3 bases, with 11 bases spanning the gap. Germline V gives CDR1 SGHAT, CDR2 FQNNGV. CDR3 nucleotide sequence: TGTGCCAGCAGCCGAGTCGACGGCTACAATGAGCAGTTCTTC. This gives the protein CASSRVDGYNEQFF.

V is TRBV6-5 and J is TRBJ1-2; TRBD1 might be the D (5 bases). This CDR3 has 13 amino acids. Trimming took 9 bases from V and 4 from J, leaving 15 bases between them. Per germline, CDR1 MNHEY and CDR2 SVGAGI. CDR3 amino acids: CASSPGGVYGYTF. CDR3 nucleotide sequence: TGTGCCAGTTCACCCGGGGGAGTCTATGGCTACACCTTC.

This clone was picked up one time. The chain has TRBV30 and TRBJ1-6, with TRBD1 matching over 10 bases. This CDR3 comprises 13 residues. The V segment lost 7 bases and the J segment 9 bases; nucleotides outside the gene matches: 6. In germline, CDR1 is GTSNPN, CDR2 SVGIG (reference sequence). CDR3 bases: TGTGCCTTGGGGACAGGGGAGGCTTCACCCCTCCACTTT. Amino acids: CALGTGEASPLHF.

The CDR3 DNA follows: TGTGCCAGCAGCACCTTAGGTTATGAAAAACTGTTTTTT. Its translation is CASSTLGYEKLFF. The rearrangement links TRBV7-2 to TRBJ1-4; D gene uncertain. The germline V and J ends were trimmed by 5 bases and 6 bases, with 10 bases remaining between them. The CDR3 extends over 13 amino acids. The germline CDR1 and CDR2 sequences are SGHTA and FQGNSA.

The V and J genes are TRBV7-2 and TRBJ2-3, with 10 bases identical to TRBD2. This CDR3 is 17 amino acids long. Germline values: CDR1 SGHTA, CDR2 FQGNSA. V dropped 1 base and J dropped 5; count of bases not matched to a gene: 9. CDR3 nucleotides: TGTGCCAGCAGCTTAGACCCTAGCGGGGGATCGGTAGATACGCAGTATTTT. Translating it yields CASSLDPSGGSVDTQYF. The whole variable domain, filled in from reference TRBV7-2 and TRBJ2-3, reads GAGVSQSPSNKVTEKGKDVELRCDPISGHTALYWYRQSLGQGLEFLIYFQGNSAPDKSGLPSDRFSAERTGGSVSTLTIQRTQQEDSAVYLCASSLDPSGGSVDTQYFGPGTRLTVL.

This chain uses TRBV11-1 with TRBJ1-3; no firm D call. In germline, CDR1 is SGHAT, CDR2 FQDESV (reference sequence). V was clipped by 5 bases and J by 2 bases, with 10 bases between them. The CDR3 is made up of 14 amino acids. This CDR3 reads CASSPPSTGNTIYF. In DNA form, the CDR3 reads TGTGCCAGCAGCCCGCCTTCCACTGGAAACACCATATATTTT.

V and J are TRBV28 and TRBJ1-5, with a possible D match to TRBD1 (5 bases). From germline, CDR1 is MDHEN and CDR2 SYDVKM. This CDR3 spans 15 amino acids. Trimming left V 6 bases short and J 2 bases short, with 14 bases between. CDR3 in DNA: TGTGCCAGCAGCTTGGGGCTGGATGGCAATCAGCCCCAGCATTTT. Its protein is CASSLGLDGNQPQHF.

This clone showed up just a few times. V is TRBV30 and J is TRBJ1-1, with D perhaps TRBD1 (5 bases). V was shortened by 2 bases and J by 4 bases, with 11 bases between the two germline ends. The CDR3 sequence is 13 residues long. CDR1 is GTSNPN, CDR2 SVGIG, per germline (reference sequence). CDR3 amino acids: CAWSFRDRTEAFF. The CDR3 DNA sequence: TGTGCCTGGAGTTTCCGGGACCGCACTGAAGCTTTCTTT. Variable domain in full (rest from reference TRBV30 and TRBJ1-1): SQTIHQWPATLVQPVGSPLSLECTVEGTSNPNLYWYRQAAGRGLQLLFYSVGIGQISSEVPQNLSASRPQDRQFILSSKKLLLSDSGFYLCAWSFRDRTEAFFGQGTRLTVV.

The J gene is TRBJ2-2, the V gene TRBV12-5; 8 bases match TRBD2. The CDR3 loop spans 16 amino acids. V lost 1 base and J lost 5; bases outside the gene matches: 6. Germline lookup yields CDR1 LGHNT and CDR2 FRNRAP. The CDR3 here is CASGLAGGSMTGELFF. The DNA of the CDR3 is TGTGCTAGTGGTTTGGCGGGGGGGTCGATGACCGGGGAGCTGTTTTTT.

The genes are TRBV4-1 and TRBJ1-6; D remains ambiguous. This CDR3 comprises 12 residues. V was trimmed by 1 base and J by 7 bases, leaving 2 bases between them. Germline-derived CDR1 and CDR2 are MGHRA and YSYEKL. CDR3 sequence (DNA): TGCGCCAGCAGCCAAGTGAATTCACCCCTCCACTTT. Translating gives CASSQVNSPLHF.

This clone has just a few counts. The rearrangement joins TRBV30 to TRBJ1-1; D is ambiguous. V was shortened by 8 bases and J by 3 bases, with 16 bases between the two germline ends. The CDR3 contains 13 residues. CDR1 and CDR2 (germline): GTSNPN, SVGIG (reference sequence). The CDR3 DNA sequence: TGTGCCCAAGGGCGCCCAACGGACACTGAAGCTTTCTTT. It codes for CAQGRPTDTEAFF.

The chain employs TRBV5-1 and TRBJ1-4, with 10 nucleotides matching TRBD1. The germline CDR1 and CDR2 sequences are SGHRS and YFSETQ. With 6 bases clipped from V and 7 bases from J, the junction kept 9 bases outside the gene matches. The CDR3 spans 15 residues. The CDR3 region has the DNA TGCGCCAGCACCTACTCCGGGACAGGGGTTGAAAAACTGTTTTTT. Protein sequence: CASTYSGTGVEKLFF.

The chain is built from TRBV2 and TRBJ1-6; 9 bases are shared with TRBD1. This CDR3 has 14 amino acids. Germline CDR1 reads SNHLY; CDR2 reads FYNNEI. With V trimmed by 8 bases and J by 7 bases, 6 bases remained unmatched. This chain's CDR3 is CASEPDRGNSPLHF. CDR3 coding DNA: TGTGCCAGCGAACCCGACAGGGGGAATTCACCCCTCCACTTT.